This T cell receptor beta chain was captured in a study of CD8+CD57+ T cells in acquired aplastic anemia. Overall study results and limits: Patients had twenty-nine CD8+ CDR3 sequences in common with controls (the shared set).

The template for TCR beta VDJ and CDR3 sequence profiling was genomic DNA. TCRdb fed the reads into MiXCR, producing one record per CDR3 protein. This sample has roughly 420,000 distinct CDR3 sequences, with about two thirds found just once. In its sample, this clonotype was seen once. Its specificity is not known. An end of the junction does not agree with germline; a read error may underlie this. The CDR3 sequence is 14 residues long. Germline CDR1 reads SGHTA; CDR2 reads FQGTGA. The sample taken for sequencing was sorted CD4+, CD8+, or CD8+CD57+ T cells (not recorded which) from PBMCs. This chain connects TRBV7-3 to TRBJ1-6; the D gene is possibly TRBD1 (5 bases). This receptor was identified in a human donor in good health, serving as a control. The CDR3 DNA reads TGTGCCAGCAGCTTAGGGGCAAATAATGCGCCCCTCCAGTTT. This codes for CASSLGANNAPLQF.